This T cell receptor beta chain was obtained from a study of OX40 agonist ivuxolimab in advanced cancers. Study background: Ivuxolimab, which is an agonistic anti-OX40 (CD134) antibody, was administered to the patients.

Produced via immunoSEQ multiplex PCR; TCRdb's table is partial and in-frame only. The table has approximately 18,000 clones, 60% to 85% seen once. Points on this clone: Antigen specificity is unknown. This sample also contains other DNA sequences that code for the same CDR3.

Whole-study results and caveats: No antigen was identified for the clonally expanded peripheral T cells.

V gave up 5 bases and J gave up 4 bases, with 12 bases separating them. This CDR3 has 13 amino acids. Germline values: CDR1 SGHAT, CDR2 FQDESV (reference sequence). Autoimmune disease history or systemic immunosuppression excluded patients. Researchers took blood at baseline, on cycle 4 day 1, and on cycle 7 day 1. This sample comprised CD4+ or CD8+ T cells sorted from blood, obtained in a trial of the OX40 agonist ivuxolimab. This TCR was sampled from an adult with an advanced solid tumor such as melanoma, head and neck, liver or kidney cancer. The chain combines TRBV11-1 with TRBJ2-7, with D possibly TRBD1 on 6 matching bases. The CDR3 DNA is TGTGCCAGCAGCCTCGGACAGTCGTACGAGCAGTACTTC. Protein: CASSLGQSYEQYF.